This T cell receptor beta chain emerged from a study of OX40 agonist ivuxolimab in advanced cancers. Study findings and constraints: CD4+ and CD8+ blood T cells expanded clonally by week 6 at 0.1 to 3.0 mg/kg.

The repertoire was sequenced with immunoSEQ multiplex PCR; TCRdb's copy has only in-frame clones and lacks some. The table has 100,000 or so clones, approximately 86% seen once. Concerning this clone itself: Its antigen is still unknown.

Deletions cut 4 bases from V and 5 bases from J, with 11 bases between. From germline, CDR1 is KGHSH and CDR2 LQKENI. This CDR3 has 13 amino acids. The V and J genes are TRBV18 and TRBJ2-5, with TRBD1 as a possible D gene (6 bases). This TCR derives from an adult with an advanced solid tumor such as melanoma, head and neck, liver or kidney cancer. The sample here was CD4+ or CD8+ T cells sorted from blood, taken in a trial of the OX40 agonist ivuxolimab. The CDR3: CASSLNREETQYF. The CDR3 DNA reads TGTGCCAGCTCACTAAACAGGGAGGAGACCCAGTACTTC. The full variable domain, its missing parts supplied by reference TRBV18 and TRBJ2-5, is NAGVMQNPRHLVRRRGQEARLRCSPMKGHSHVYWYRQLPEEGLKFMVYLQKENIIDESGMPKERFSAEFPKEGPSILRIQQVVRGDSAAYFCASSLNREETQYFGPGTRLLVL.